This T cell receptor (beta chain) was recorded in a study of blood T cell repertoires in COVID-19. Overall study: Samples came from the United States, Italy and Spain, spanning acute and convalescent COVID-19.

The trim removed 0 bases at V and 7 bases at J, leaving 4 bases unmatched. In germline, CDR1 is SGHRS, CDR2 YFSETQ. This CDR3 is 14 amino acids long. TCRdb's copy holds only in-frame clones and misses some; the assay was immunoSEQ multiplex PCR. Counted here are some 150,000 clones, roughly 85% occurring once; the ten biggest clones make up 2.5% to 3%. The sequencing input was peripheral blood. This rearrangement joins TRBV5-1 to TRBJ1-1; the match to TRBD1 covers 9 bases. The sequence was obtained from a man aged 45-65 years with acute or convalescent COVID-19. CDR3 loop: CASSLGDRVGEAFF. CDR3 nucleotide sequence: TGCGCCAGCAGCTTGGGGGACAGGGTGGGTGAAGCTTTCTTT.